One and the same sample provided the 2 T cell receptor beta chains below, sequenced in a study of CD8 T cells in ankylosing spondylitis. TCRdb used MiXCR to reprocess the 5' RACE reads, holding one entry per CDR3 protein. Of 300,000 to 350,000 distinct CDR3 sequences listed, less than 25% are singletons. Specimen: blood, either unsorted or a sorted T cell fraction (not recorded which). These receptors were taken from a female donor with ankylosing spondylitis or in good health (not recorded which).

The chain employs TRBV7-2 and TRBJ1-1, with a tentative D call TRBD1 (6 bases). V was trimmed by 3 bases and J by 5 bases, leaving 13 bases between them. This CDR3 has 14 residues. Germline V CDR1 and CDR2: SGHTA, FQGNSA. CDR3 DNA sequence: TGTGCCAGCAGCTTTACAGGGTTGGGGACTGAAGCTTTCTTT. It translates to CASSFTGLGTEAFF.

This chain links TRBV20-1 with TRBJ2-5, with TRBD2 matching over 14 bases. Germline lookup yields CDR1 DFQATT and CDR2 SNEGSKA (reference sequence). The CDR3 runs to 18 residues. With 3 bases clipped from V and 5 bases from J, the junction kept 14 bases outside the gene matches. CDR3 coding DNA: TGCAGTGCTAGTGGGACTAGCGGGAGCCTGACTATCCAGGAGACCCAGTACTTC. Encoded protein: CSASGTSGSLTIQETQYF.